Listed below are T cell receptor beta chains from one sample, sequenced in a study of CD8 T cells in ankylosing spondylitis. TCRdb processed the 5' RACE reads anew with MiXCR; each CDR3 protein has one entry. The sample has about 360,000 distinct CDR3 sequences, roughly 14% seen once. Material: blood, either unsorted or a sorted T cell fraction (not recorded which). The receptor source for this set is a male donor with ankylosing spondylitis or in good health (not recorded which). Both conserved end residues are part of each CDR3. A D gene is named only where the DNA matches it firmly. Clone size is stated in some rows and not others, as once, few, many or a class when expanded.

clone_size,v_call,j_call,d_call,cdr3_length,cdr3_nt,cdr3_aa
NA,TRBV4-2,TRBJ2-3,NA,15,TGTGCCAGCAGCCCTGGGGCAGGGGGGACAGATACGCAGTATTTT,CASSPGAGGTDTQYF
few,TRBV5-1,TRBJ2-7,TRBD2,14,TGCGCCAGCAGCCTCAGCGGGGACTCCTACGAGCAGTACTTC,CASSLSGDSYEQYF
many,TRBV5-1,TRBJ1-1,NA,14,TGCGCCAGCAGTTCAATGGGAGTGAACACTGAAGCTTTCTTT,CASSSMGVNTEAFF
NA,TRBV7-9,TRBJ1-6,NA,16,TGTGCCAGCAGCTTAGGCGGGGCCCCAAGGGACTCACCCCTCCACTTT,CASSLGGAPRDSPLHF
NA,TRBV21-1,TRBJ1-1,NA,16,TGTGCCAGCAGCTCCCGTCCGGGAGGGAAGTGGACTGAAGCTTTCTTT,CASSSRPGGKWTEAFF
few,TRBV5-1,TRBJ2-4,NA,12,TGCGCCAGCAGCTCCGAGGTGAACATTCAGTACTTC,CASSSEVNIQYF
NA,TRBV29-1,TRBJ2-6,NA,13,TGCAGCGTTGGGTACTCTGGGGCCAACGTCCTGACTTTC,CSVGYSGANVLTF
NA,TRBV29-1,TRBJ2-6,NA,13,TGCAGCGTTTACAGTTCCGGGGCCAACGTCCTGACTTTC,CSVYSSGANVLTF
NA,TRBV4-1,TRBJ2-5,TRBD2,15,TGCGCCAGCAGCCCCCGGACTAGCGCCGCCGAGACCCAGTACTTC,CASSPRTSAAETQYF
NA,TRBV5-1,TRBJ2-7,TRBD1,15,TGCGCCAGCAGCCCGGACAGGGGGCAACCTTACGAGCAGTACTTC,CASSPDRGQPYEQYF
NA,TRBV9,TRBJ2-1,TRBD2,14,TGTGCCAGCAGCGCCCGCGGGGGGACCAATGAGCAGTTCTTC,CASSARGGTNEQFF
few,TRBV7-9,TRBJ1-2,NA,13,TGTGCCAGCAGCTTAATGGGTGGGGCCGGCTACACCTTC,CASSLMGGAGYTF
NA,TRBV19,TRBJ2-3,TRBD2,15,TGTGCCAGTAGTACCTCAGCGGGAGTATCAGATACGCAGTATTTT,CASSTSAGVSDTQYF
NA,TRBV4-1,TRBJ2-5,NA,15,TGCGCCAGCACCCCGGTGGCAGGGGGGGAAGAGACCCAGTACTTC,CASTPVAGGEETQYF
NA,TRBV10-3,TRBJ2-7,TRBD1,15,TGTGCCATCAGTACCTACAGGGGGCAGACCTACGAGCAGTACTTC,CAISTYRGQTYEQYF
NA,TRBV2,TRBJ2-1,TRBD2,14,TGTGCCGCGGGGGGGGGTCGGCCCTACAATGAGCAGTTCTTC,CAAGGGRPYNEQFF
NA,TRBV2,TRBJ2-7,TRBD1,15,TGTGCCAGCAGTGACTCCCCTCGACAGGGGGCAGTGCAGTACTTC,CASSDSPRQGAVQYF
NA,TRBV25-1,TRBJ2-7,TRBD1,16,TGTGCCAGCAGCTGGACAGGGGGCGAGAACTCCTACGAGCAGTACTTC,CASSWTGGENSYEQYF
once,TRBV11-3,TRBJ2-3,TRBD2,17,TGTGCCAGCAGCTTAGGAGTAGCGGGGACCCTCACAGATACGCAGTATTTT,CASSLGVAGTLTDTQYF
NA,TRBV7-2,TRBJ2-1,NA,14,TGTGCCAGCAGCTTCCGGGGCGGGCCCTACGAGCAGTTCTTC,CASSFRGGPYEQFF
NA,TRBV12-3/TRBV12-4,TRBJ2-5,TRBD1,14,TGTGCCAGCAGCCGGGACAGCGGACGGGAGACCCAGTACTTC,CASSRDSGRETQYF